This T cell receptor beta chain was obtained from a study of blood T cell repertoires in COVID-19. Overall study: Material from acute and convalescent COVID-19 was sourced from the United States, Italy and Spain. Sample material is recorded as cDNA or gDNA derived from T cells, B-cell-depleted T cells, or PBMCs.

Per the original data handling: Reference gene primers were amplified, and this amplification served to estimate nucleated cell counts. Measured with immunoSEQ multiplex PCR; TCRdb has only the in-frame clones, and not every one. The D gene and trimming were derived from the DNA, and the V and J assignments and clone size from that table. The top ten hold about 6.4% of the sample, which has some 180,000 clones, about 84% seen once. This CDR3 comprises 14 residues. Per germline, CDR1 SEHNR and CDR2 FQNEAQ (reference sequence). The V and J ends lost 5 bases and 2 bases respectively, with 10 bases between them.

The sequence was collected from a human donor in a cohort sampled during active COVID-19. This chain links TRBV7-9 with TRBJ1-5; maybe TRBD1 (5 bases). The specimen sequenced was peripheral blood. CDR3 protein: CASSPGGGNQPQHF. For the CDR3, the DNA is TGTGCCAGCAGCCCCGGGGGAGGCAATCAGCCCCAGCATTTT. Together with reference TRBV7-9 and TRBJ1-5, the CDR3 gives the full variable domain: DTGVSQNPRHKITKRGQNVTFRCDPISEHNRLYWYRQTLGQGPEFLTYFQNEAQLEKSRLLSDRFSAERPKGSFSTLEIQRTEQGDSAMYLCASSPGGGNQPQHFGDGTRLSIL.